This TCR beta chain is from a study of T-cell reconstitution after alpha-beta-depleted transplantation in children. Study-level findings and limits: In some patients, recipient T cells and intrathymic progenitors surviving conditioning explained high day-60 diversity. Hyperexpanded clones declined; after one year, newly produced T cells mostly supplied diversity.

The authors prepared the TCRbeta library with unique molecular identifiers. Using its own MiXCR run on the PCR reads, TCRdb lists one record per CDR3 protein. In the table there are 540,000 or so distinct CDR3 sequences, more than 20% of which are singletons. The length of the CDR3 is 14 residues. Germline assignment: CDR1 MNHEY and CDR2 SVGAGI. The V end lost 2 bases, the J end lost 7 bases, and 11 bases lay between the germline ends. Points on this clonotype: Its cognate antigen is unknown.

The clonotype was recovered from a boy under three years old who had a stem cell transplant for acute myeloid leukemia, so the T cells may come from the graft donor. The material sequenced was PBMCs, mostly from graft donor cells, taken 360 days after TCRalphabeta/CD19-depleted stem cell transplant. The chain carries TRBV6-5 and TRBJ1-4, with D tentatively TRBD1 (5 bases). The CDR3 protein is CASSYGQGVEKLFF. The DNA of the CDR3 is TGTGCCAGCAGTTACGGGCAGGGTGTTGAAAAACTGTTTTTT.